This T cell receptor beta chain appears in the sequencing data of a study of blood T cells in healthy people across ages. Background on the study: For every two T cells, template switching captured about one barcoded beta molecule.

It was with a sample-barcoded 5' primer and a J-beta primer mix that a second PCR of roughly 6 to 11 cycles was run. Each cDNA molecule carried a tag from a template-switch adaptor that contained 12 random nucleotides. Each CDR3 protein gets one entry after TCRdb re-called the 5' RACE reads with MiXCR. The sample shows about 640,000 distinct CDR3 sequences, around three fifths of them seen only once. Germline-derived CDR1 and CDR2 are LGHDT and YNNKEL (reference sequence). The length of the CDR3 is 15 residues. V lost 1 base, J lost 6 bases, and 15 bases lay in between. The sequenced material came from blood. The rearrangement links TRBV3-1 to TRBJ1-1, with D possibly matching TRBD1 (6 bases). The TCR sequence derives from a man in his sixties in good health. CDR3: CASSQVRGTDPEAFF. The CDR3 coding sequence is TGTGCCAGCAGCCAAGTAAGGGGGACGGACCCTGAAGCTTTCTTT.